One sample yielded the 9 T cell receptor beta chains listed below, sequenced in a study of cytomegalovirus exposure and HLA in healthy donors. Produced via immunoSEQ multiplex PCR; TCRdb's table is partial and in-frame only. The repertoire has about 160,000 clones, 85% to 90% of them found once; the top ten carry just over 4%. Sequencing input: PBMCs. These receptors all come from a man between 18 and 29 years old in good health and CMV-seropositive.

This clone was observed a handful of times. V and J are TRBV6-5 and TRBJ1-1; D gene ambiguous. Looked up from germline, CDR1 is MNHEY and CDR2 is SVGAGI. V dropped 8 bases and J dropped 2 bases, with 15 bases sitting between them. The CDR3 has 14 amino acids. CDR3 loop: CASHTVRGNTEAFF. The DNA for the CDR3 is TGTGCCAGCCACACGGTCCGGGGAAACACTGAAGCTTTCTTT.

The chain is built from TRBV6-5 and TRBJ1-1, with TRBD1 as a possible D gene (6 bases). CDR3 size: 13 residues. Deletions cut 7 bases from V and 3 bases from J, with 12 bases between. CDR1 MNHEY and CDR2 SVGAGI come from the germline V gene. The CDR3 DNA sequence: TGTGCCAGCACCAAGACAGGCTACACTGAAGCTTTCTTT. Protein: CASTKTGYTEAFF.

The rearrangement uses TRBV16 and TRBJ2-6, with a possible D match to TRBD1 (6 bases). V lost 4 bases and J 0 bases, leaving 13 bases between the germline ends. Germline CDR1 reads KGHSY; CDR2 reads FQNENV. The CDR3 runs 17 residues. This CDR3 is CASSPRDTYSGANVLTF. The DNA of the CDR3 is TGTGCCAGCAGCCCCCGGGACACATACTCTGGGGCCAACGTCCTGACTTTC. Complete variable domain (other parts from reference TRBV16 and TRBJ2-6): GEEVAQTPKHLVRGEGQKAKLYCAPIKGHSYVFWYQQVLKNEFKFLISFQNENVFDETGMPKERFSAKCLPNSPCSLEIQATKLEDSAVYFCASSPRDTYSGANVLTFGAGSRLTVL.

This rearrangement joins TRBV13 to TRBJ2-6; TRBD2 aligns across 11 bases. J gave up 0 bases and V 5 bases, and 6 bases lay outside the gene matches. Germline V gives CDR1 PRHDT, CDR2 FYEKMQ (reference sequence). There are 18 residues in the CDR3. The CDR3 nucleotides read TGTGCCAGCAGCCTGAGGGGACTAGCGGTCTCTGGGGCCAACGTCCTGACTTTC. Translating it yields CASSLRGLAVSGANVLTF.

This clone appeared a single time. The chain recombines TRBV5-6 with TRBJ2-2; D ambiguous. The CDR3 covers 15 residues. Trimming cost V 5 bases and J 0 bases, with 11 bases left between them. The germline gives CDR1 SGHDT, CDR2 YYEEEE. CDR3 nucleotides: TGTGCCAGCAGTTTCCAGCGCGCGAACACCGGGGAGCTGTTTTTT. This gives the protein CASSFQRANTGELFF.

This clone was picked up a small number of times. The V call is TRBV18, the J call TRBJ2-7, with 9 bases matching TRBD2. This CDR3 has 14 residues. Germline CDR1 is KGHSH and CDR2 is LQKENI. The junction had 5 bases not matched to a gene; V was cut back by 5 bases and J by 3 bases. DNA of the CDR3: TGTGCCAGCTCAGTAGCGGGAGAGTACTACGAGCAGTACTTC. This sequence encodes CASSVAGEYYEQYF.

The chain combines TRBV6-1 with TRBJ2-5, with a tentative D call TRBD1 (5 bases). V was cut by 2 bases and J by 6 bases, with 16 bases left in between. The CDR3 has 15 residues. Germline CDR1 reads MNHNS; CDR2 reads SASEGT. CDR3 protein: CASSEMIGPGQTQYF. The CDR3 region has the DNA TGTGCCAGCAGTGAAATGATCGGGCCAGGGCAGACCCAGTACTTC.

The genes are TRBV4-1 and TRBJ2-1, with TRBD2 matching 15 bases. The CDR3 consists of 19 residues. Germline trimming cut 4 bases from V and 0 bases from J; bases unmatched to any gene: 7. Germline lookup yields CDR1 MGHRA and CDR2 YSYEKL. The CDR3: CASSRGLAGGRSSYNEQFF. For the CDR3, the DNA is TGCGCCAGCAGCCGCGGACTAGCGGGAGGGCGGAGCTCCTACAATGAGCAGTTCTTC.

V gene TRBV6-1 combines with J gene TRBJ2-5; 7 bases are a match to TRBD2. In germline, CDR1 is MNHNS, CDR2 SASEGT. The CDR3 extends over 14 amino acids. V trimming: 6 bases; J trimming: 5 bases; junction bases outside the gene matches: 9. The CDR3 spells CASRSGAARETQYF. In DNA, the CDR3 is TGTGCCAGCAGGAGCGGGGCGGCTAGGGAGACCCAGTACTTC.